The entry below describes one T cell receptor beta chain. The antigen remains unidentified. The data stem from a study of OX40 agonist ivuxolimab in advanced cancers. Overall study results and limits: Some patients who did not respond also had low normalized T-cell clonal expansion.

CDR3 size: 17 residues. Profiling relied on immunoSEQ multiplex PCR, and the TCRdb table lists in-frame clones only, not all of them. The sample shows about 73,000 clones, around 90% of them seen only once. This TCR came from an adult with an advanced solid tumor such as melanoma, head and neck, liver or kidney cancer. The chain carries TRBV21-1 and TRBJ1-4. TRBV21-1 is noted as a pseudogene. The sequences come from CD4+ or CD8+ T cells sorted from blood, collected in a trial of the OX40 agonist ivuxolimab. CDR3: CASSKGRGGLANEKLFF. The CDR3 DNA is TGTGCCAGCAGCAAAGGCCGGGGGGGGCTAGCTAATGAAAAACTGTTTTTT.